This TCR beta chain was found in a study of T cells in Graves' hyperthyroidism and ophthalmopathy. Amplification of TCR beta CDR3 regions used RNA as the template. HTBI primers drove first-round RT-PCR of the TCR CDR3. MiXCR, applied by TCRdb to the multiplex PCR reads, yields one record per CDR3 protein. The sample lists hundreds of thousands of distinct CDR3 sequences; 45% were seen once. V gave up 2 bases and J gave up 5 bases, with 8 bases separating them. Germline V gene sequence: CDR1 KGHDR, CDR2 SFDVKD. The CDR3 sequence is 13 residues long. This clonotype has a single count. The TCR was taken from an adult man with Graves' disease, either hyperthyroidism or ophthalmopathy (not recorded which). The specimen was peripheral blood or thyroid tissue (not recorded which). The chain combines TRBV24-1 with TRBJ2-5, with D perhaps given as TRBD1 or TRBD2 (5 bases each). CDR3: CATSDWGSETQYF. As DNA, the CDR3 is TGTGCCACCAGTGATTGGGGGAGTGAGACCCAGTACTTC.